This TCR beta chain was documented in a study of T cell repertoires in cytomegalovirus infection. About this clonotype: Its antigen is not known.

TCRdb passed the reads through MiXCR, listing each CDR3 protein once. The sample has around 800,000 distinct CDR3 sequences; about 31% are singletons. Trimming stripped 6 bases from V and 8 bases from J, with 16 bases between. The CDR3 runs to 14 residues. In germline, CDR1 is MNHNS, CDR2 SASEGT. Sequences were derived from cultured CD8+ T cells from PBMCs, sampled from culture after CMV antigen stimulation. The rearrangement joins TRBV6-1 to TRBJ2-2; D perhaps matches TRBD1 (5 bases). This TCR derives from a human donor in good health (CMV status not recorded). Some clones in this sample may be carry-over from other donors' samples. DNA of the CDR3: TGTGCCAGCAGGGCGCTGACTGGGGCTGGGGAGCTGTTTTTT. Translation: CASRALTGAGELFF.